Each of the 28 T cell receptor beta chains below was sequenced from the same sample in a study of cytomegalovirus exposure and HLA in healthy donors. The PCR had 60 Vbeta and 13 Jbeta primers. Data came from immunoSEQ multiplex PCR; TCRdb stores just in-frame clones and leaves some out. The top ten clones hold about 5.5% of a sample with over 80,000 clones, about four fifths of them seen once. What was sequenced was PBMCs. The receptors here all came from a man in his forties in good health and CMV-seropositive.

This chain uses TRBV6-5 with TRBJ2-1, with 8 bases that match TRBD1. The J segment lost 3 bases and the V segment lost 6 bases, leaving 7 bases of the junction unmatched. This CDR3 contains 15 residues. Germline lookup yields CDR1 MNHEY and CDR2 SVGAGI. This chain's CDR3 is CASRQDRALYNEQFF. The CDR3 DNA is TGTGCCAGCAGGCAGGACAGGGCCCTCTACAATGAGCAGTTCTTC.

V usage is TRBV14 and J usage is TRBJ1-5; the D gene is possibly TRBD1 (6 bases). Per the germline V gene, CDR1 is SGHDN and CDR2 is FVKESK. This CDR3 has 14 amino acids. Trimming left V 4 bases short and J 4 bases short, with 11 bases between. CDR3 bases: TGTGCCAGCAGCCGGGGAGGGGGGAATCAGCCCCAGCATTTT. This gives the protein CASSRGGGNQPQHF. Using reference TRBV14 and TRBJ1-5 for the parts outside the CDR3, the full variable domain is EAGVTQFPSHSVIEKGQTVTLRCDPISGHDNLYWYRRVMGKEIKFLLHFVKESKQDESGMPNNRFLAERTGGTYSTLKVQPAELEDSGVYFCASSRGGGNQPQHFGDGTRLSIL.

Here the CDR3 reads CASSWTSGGSADTQYF. The CDR3 DNA follows: TGTGCCAGTAGCTGGACTAGCGGAGGCAGTGCAGATACGCAGTATTTT. The chain has TRBV19 and TRBJ2-3; 10 bases align to TRBD2. The CDR3 is made up of 16 amino acids. CDR1 is LNHDA and CDR2 is SQIVND in the germline V gene (reference sequence). The V segment lost 6 bases and the J segment 4 bases; nucleotides outside the gene matches: 10.

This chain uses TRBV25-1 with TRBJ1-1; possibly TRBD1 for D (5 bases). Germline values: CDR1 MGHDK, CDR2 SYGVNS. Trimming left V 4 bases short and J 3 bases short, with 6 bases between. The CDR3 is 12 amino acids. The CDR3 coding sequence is TGTGCCAGCAGTGGGGGCTACACTGAAGCTTTCTTT. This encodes CASSGGYTEAFF. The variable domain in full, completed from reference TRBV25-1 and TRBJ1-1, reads EADIYQTPRYLVIGTGKKITLECSQTMGHDKMYWYQQDPGMELHLIHYSYGVNSTEKGDLSSESTVSRIRTEHFPLTLESARPSHTSQYLCASSGGYTEAFFGQGTRLTVV.

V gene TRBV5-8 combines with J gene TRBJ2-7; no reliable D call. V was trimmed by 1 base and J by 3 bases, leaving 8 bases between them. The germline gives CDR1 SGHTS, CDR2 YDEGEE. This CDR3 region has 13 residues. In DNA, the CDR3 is TGTGCCAGCAGCTTGTACGCGAACTACGAGCAGTACTTC. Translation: CASSLYANYEQYF. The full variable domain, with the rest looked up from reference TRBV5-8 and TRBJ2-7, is EAGVTQSPTHLIKTRGQQATLRCSPISGHTSVYWYQQALGLGLQFLLWYDEGEERNRGNFPPRFSGRQFPNYSSELNVNALELEDSALYLCASSLYANYEQYFGPGTRLTVT.

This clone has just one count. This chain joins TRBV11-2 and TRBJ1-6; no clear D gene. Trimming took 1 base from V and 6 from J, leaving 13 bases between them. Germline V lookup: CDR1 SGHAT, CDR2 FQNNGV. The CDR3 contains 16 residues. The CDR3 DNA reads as TGTGCCAGCAGCTTAGGGTTAAACCTGGCTAATTCACCCCTCCACTTT. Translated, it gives CASSLGLNLANSPLHF.

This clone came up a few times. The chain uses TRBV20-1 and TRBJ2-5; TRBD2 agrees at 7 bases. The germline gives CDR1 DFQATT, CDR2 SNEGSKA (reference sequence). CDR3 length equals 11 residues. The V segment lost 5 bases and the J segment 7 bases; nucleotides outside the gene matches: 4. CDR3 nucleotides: TGCAGTGCTTTGACGGGGGGGACCCAGTACTTC. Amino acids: CSALTGGTQYF.

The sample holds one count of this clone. The CDR3 bases are TGTGCCACCTCCCCCCCCGGGGGGGCCCATGAGCAGTTCTTC. This translates into CATSPPGGAHEQFF. This chain connects TRBV27 to TRBJ2-1, with 8 bases that match TRBD2. The V and J ends lost 10 bases and 8 bases, in that order; junction bases with no gene match: 13. CDR1 and CDR2 (germline): MNHEY, SMNVEV (reference sequence). The CDR3 is 14 residues long.

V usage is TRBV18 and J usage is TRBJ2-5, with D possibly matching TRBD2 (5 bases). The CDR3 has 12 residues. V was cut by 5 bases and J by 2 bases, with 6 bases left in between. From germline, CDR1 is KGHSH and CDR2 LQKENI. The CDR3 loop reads CASSERQETQYF. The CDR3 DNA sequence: TGTGCCAGCTCAGAGCGGCAAGAGACCCAGTACTTC.

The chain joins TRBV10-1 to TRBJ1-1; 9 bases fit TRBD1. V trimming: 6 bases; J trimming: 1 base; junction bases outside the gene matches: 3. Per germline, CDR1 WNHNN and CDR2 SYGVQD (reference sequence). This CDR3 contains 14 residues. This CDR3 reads CASRPGQGNTEAFF. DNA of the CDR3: TGCGCCAGCAGGCCGGGACAGGGGAACACTGAAGCTTTCTTT.

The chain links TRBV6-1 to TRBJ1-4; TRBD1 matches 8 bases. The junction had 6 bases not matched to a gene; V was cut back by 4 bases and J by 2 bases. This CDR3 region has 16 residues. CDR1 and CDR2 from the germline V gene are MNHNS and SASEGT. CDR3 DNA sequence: TGTGCCAGCAGTGTTTTCCGGGACAGGACTAATGAAAAACTGTTTTTT. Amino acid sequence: CASSVFRDRTNEKLFF.

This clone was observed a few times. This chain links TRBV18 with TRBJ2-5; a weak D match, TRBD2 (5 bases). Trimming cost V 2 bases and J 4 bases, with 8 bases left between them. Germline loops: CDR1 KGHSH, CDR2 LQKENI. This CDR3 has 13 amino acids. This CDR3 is CASSPGLGETQYF. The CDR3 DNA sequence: TGTGCCAGCTCACCAGGACTGGGAGAGACCCAGTACTTC.

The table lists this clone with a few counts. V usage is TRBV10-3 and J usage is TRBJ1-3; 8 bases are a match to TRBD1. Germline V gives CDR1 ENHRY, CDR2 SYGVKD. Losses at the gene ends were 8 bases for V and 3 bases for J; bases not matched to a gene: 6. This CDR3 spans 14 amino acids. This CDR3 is CAIGAGGIGNTIYF. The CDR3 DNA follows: TGTGCCATCGGGGCAGGGGGCATTGGAAACACCATATATTTT.

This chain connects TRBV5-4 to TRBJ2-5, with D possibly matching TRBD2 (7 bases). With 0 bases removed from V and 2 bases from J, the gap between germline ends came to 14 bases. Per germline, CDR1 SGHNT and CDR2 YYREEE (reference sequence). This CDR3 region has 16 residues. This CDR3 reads CASSLGGGGEQETQYF. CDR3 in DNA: TGTGCCAGCAGCTTGGGGGGGGGCGGGGAGCAAGAGACCCAGTACTTC.

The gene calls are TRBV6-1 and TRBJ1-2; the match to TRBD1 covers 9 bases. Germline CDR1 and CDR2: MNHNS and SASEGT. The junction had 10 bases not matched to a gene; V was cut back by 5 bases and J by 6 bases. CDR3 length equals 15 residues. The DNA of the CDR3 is TGTGCCAGCAGTACACAGGGGGCGGGGGTTAATGGCTACACCTTC. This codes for CASSTQGAGVNGYTF.

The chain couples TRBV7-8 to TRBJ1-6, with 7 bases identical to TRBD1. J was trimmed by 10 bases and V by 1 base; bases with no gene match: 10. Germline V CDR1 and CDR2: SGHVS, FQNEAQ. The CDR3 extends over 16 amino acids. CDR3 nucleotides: TGTGCCAGCAGCTTAGAACAGGGGCCGGTGGGCTCACCCCTCCACTTT. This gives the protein CASSLEQGPVGSPLHF. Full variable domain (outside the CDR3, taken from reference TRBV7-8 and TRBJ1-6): GAGVSQSPRYKVAKRGQDVALRCDPISGHVSLFWYQQALGQGPEFLTYFQNEAQLDKSGLPSDRFFAERPEGSVSTLKIQRTQQEDSAVYLCASSLEQGPVGSPLHFGNGTRLTVT.

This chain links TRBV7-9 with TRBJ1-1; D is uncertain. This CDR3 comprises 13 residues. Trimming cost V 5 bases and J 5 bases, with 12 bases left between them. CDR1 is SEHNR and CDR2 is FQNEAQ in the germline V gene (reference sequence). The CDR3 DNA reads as TGTGCCAGCAGCCCGCCGGGGTGGACTGAAGCTTTCTTT. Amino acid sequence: CASSPPGWTEAFF. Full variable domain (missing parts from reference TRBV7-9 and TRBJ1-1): DTGVSQNPRHKITKRGQNVTFRCDPISEHNRLYWYRQTLGQGPEFLTYFQNEAQLEKSRLLSDRFSAERPKGSFSTLEIQRTEQGDSAMYLCASSPPGWTEAFFGQGTRLTVV.

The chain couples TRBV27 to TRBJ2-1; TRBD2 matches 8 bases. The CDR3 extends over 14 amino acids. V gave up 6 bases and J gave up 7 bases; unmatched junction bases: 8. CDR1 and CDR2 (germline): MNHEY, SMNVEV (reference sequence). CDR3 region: CASSAGTRTNEQFF. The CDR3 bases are TGTGCCAGCAGCGCCGGGACTAGGACGAATGAGCAGTTCTTC.

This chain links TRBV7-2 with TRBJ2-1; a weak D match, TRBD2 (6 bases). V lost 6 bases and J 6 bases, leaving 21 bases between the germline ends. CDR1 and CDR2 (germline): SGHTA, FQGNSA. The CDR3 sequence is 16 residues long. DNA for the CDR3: TGTGCCAGCAGTCGCGACGGTGGGACTTGGAGCAATGAGCAGTTCTTC. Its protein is CASSRDGGTWSNEQFF.

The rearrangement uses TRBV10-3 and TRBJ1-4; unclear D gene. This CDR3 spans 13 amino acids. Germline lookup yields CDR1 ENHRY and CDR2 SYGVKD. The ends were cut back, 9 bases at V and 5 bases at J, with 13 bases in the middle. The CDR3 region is CAIRGGENEKLFF. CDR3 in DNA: TGTGCCATTCGGGGTGGGGAAAATGAAAAACTGTTTTTT.

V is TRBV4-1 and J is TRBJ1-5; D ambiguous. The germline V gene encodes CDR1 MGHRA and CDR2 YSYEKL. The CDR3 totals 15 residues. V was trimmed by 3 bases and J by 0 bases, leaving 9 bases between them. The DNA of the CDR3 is TGCGCCAGCAGCCACCCAGACTATAGCAATCAGCCCCAGCATTTT. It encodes CASSHPDYSNQPQHF.

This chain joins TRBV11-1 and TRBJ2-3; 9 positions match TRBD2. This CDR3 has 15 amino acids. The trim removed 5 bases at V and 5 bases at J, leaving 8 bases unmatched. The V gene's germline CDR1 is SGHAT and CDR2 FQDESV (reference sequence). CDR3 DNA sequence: TGTGCCAGCAGCACCGGACTAGCGAGAGGAGATACGCAGTATTTT. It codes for CASSTGLARGDTQYF.

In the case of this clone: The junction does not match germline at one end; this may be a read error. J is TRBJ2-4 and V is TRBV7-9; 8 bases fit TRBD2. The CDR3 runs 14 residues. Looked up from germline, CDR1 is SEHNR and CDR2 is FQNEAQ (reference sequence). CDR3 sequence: CSSSTDMRGDIQYF. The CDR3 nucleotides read TGTTCCAGCAGCACAGACATGCGGGGGGACATTCAGTACTTC.

The CDR3 DNA is TGTGCCAGCAGTGAAGGGACACGGGGGCAGCCCCAGCATTTT. This encodes CASSEGTRGQPQHF. The chain couples TRBV2 to TRBJ1-5, with TRBD1 as a possible D gene (5 bases). CDR3 size: 14 residues. Germline CDR1 SNHLY, CDR2 FYNNEI. V gave up 1 base and J gave up 7 bases, with 11 bases separating them.

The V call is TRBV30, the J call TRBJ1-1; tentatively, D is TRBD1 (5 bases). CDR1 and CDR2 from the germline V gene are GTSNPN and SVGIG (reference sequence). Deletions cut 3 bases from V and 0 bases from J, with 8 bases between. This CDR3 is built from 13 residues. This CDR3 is CAWRKGMNTEAFF. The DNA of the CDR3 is TGTGCCTGGAGGAAGGGGATGAACACTGAAGCTTTCTTT.

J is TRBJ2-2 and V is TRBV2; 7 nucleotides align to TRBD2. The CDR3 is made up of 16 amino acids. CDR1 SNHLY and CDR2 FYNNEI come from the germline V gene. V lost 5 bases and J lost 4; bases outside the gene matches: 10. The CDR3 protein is CASSSPPAGATGELFF. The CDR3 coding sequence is TGTGCCAGCAGTTCTCCCCCCGCGGGAGCCACCGGGGAGCTGTTTTTT.

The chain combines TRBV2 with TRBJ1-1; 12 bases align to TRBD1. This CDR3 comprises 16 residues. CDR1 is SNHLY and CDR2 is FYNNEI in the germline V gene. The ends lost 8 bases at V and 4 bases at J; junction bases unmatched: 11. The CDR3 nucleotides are TGTGCCAGCCCGGGGACAGGGGGCTCCGGATTCACTGAAGCTTTCTTT. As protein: CASPGTGGSGFTEAFF.

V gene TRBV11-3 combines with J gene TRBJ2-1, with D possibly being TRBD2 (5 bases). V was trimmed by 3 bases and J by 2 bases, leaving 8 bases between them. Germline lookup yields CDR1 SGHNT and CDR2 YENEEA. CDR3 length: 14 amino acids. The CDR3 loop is CASSFGGAYNEQFF. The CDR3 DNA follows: TGTGCCAGCAGCTTCGGAGGCGCCTACAATGAGCAGTTCTTC.